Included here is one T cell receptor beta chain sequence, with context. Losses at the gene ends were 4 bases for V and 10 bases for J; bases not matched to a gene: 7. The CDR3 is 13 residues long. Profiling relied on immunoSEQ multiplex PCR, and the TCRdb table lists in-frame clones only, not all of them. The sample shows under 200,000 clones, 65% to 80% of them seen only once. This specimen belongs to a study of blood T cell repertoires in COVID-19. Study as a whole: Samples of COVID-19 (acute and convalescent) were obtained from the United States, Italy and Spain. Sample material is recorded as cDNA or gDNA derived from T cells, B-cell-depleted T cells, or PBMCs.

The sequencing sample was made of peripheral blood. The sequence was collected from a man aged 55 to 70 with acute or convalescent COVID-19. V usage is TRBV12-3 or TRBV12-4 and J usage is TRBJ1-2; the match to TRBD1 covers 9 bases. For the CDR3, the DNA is TGTGCCAGCAGTTCCAGGGACAGGGATGACTACACCTTC. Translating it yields CASSSRDRDDYTF.